This T cell receptor beta chain originates from a study of Ad26.COV2.S vaccination and SARS-CoV-2 variants. Across the study: Intramuscular Ad26.COV2.S at 5x10^10 or 1x10^11 viral particles.

Described treatment: approximately 18 received Ad26.COV2.S at low or high dose, single or two shots; about 5 received placebo; per-sample allocation not given. Following the first vaccine or placebo injection, samples were taken on day 63. Measured with immunoSEQ multiplex PCR; TCRdb has only the in-frame clones, and not every one. The data contain 350,000 to 600,000 clones, about nine tenths of them singletons. Trimming left V 4 bases short and J 8 bases short, with 8 bases between. The germline gives CDR1 LNHNV, CDR2 YYDKDF (reference sequence). There are 11 residues in the CDR3. The clonotype comes from a person aged 18 to 59 who received the Ad26.COV2.S COVID-19 vaccine or a placebo. The chain uses TRBV15 and TRBJ1-1; no firm D call. The sample here was peripheral blood, taken in a trial of Ad26.COV2.S vaccine versus placebo. The CDR3 DNA follows: TGTGCCACCAGCATAAATAACGAAGCTTTCTTT. Translation gives CATSINNEAFF.